The 32 T cell receptor beta chains reported below all come from one sample, sequenced in a study of T-cell reconstitution after alpha-beta-depleted transplantation in children. Molecular barcoding with unique molecular identifiers was used for the TCRbeta library. TCRdb re-derived calls from the PCR reads in MiXCR, one entry per CDR3 protein. The table includes about 500,000 distinct CDR3 sequences, about 31% detected once. Specimen: PBMCs from the stem cell graft donor, collected from the stem cell graft. Receptors were obtained from a human donor who donated a stem cell graft to a child with aplastic anemia.

The chain couples TRBV20-1 to TRBJ2-5; D may be TRBD1 (5 bases). CDR3 length equals 14 residues. V was cut by 1 base and J by 4 bases, with 13 bases left in between. Looked up from germline, CDR1 is DFQATT and CDR2 is SNEGSKA (reference sequence). The CDR3 spells CSARGDSPGETQYF. The CDR3 DNA is TGCAGTGCTAGAGGCGACAGCCCGGGAGAGACCCAGTACTTC.

The V call is TRBV6-1, the J call TRBJ2-7, with 8 nucleotides matching TRBD2. Trimming removed 6 bases from V and 0 bases from J; junction bases left unmatched: 4. Germline V lookup: CDR1 MNHNS, CDR2 SASEGT. The CDR3 totals 14 residues. The DNA for the CDR3 is TGTGCCAGCAGGGGCGGGAGGCACTCCTACGAGCAGTACTTC. It encodes CASRGGRHSYEQYF.

This rearrangement joins TRBV19 to TRBJ1-1, with 8 bases identical to TRBD1. CDR1 is LNHDA and CDR2 is SQIVND in the germline V gene (reference sequence). V lost 4 bases, J lost 4 bases, and 8 bases stayed unmatched. There are 15 residues in the CDR3. This chain's CDR3 is CASSNPGGSGTEAFF. In nucleotides, the CDR3 is TGTGCCAGTAGTAATCCAGGGGGCTCGGGCACTGAAGCTTTCTTT.

This clonotype was observed a handful of times. The V call is TRBV12-3 or TRBV12-4, the J call TRBJ2-1; D might be TRBD2 (6 bases). The CDR3 spans 14 residues. The V gene lost 2 bases and the J gene lost 8 bases, with 13 bases spanning the gap. As DNA, the CDR3 is TGTGCCAGCAGTTTAACGGCTAGCGCTGATGAGCAGTTCTTC. Protein product: CASSLTASADEQFF.

This clonotype was observed a few times. This chain connects TRBV28 to TRBJ2-2; D might be TRBD1 (5 bases). The CDR3 contains 15 residues. The V end lost 7 bases, the J end lost 0 bases, and 12 bases lay between the germline ends. The germline CDR1 and CDR2 sequences are MDHEN and SYDVKM. CDR3 amino acids: CASIPGLPNTGELFF. The CDR3 DNA is TGTGCCAGCATACCAGGGCTCCCGAACACCGGGGAGCTGTTTTTT.

This clonotype occurred many times. The CDR3 DNA reads as TGCGCCAGCAGCTTAGAGACCCCCGACCGGGGTGGGGAGCTGTTTTTT. This encodes CASSLETPDRGGELFF. The chain links TRBV5-1 to TRBJ2-2; a possible D gene is TRBD2 (5 bases). Trimming removed 2 bases from V and 8 bases from J, with 19 bases in between. This CDR3 is 16 amino acids long. The germline V gene has CDR1 SGHRS and CDR2 YFSETQ.

The chain has TRBV18 and TRBJ2-1; D is unclear. CDR3 length equals 13 residues. Trimming removed 6 bases from V and 9 bases from J, with 15 bases in between. Germline lookup yields CDR1 KGHSH and CDR2 LQKENI. The chain's CDR3 is CASSLNRVTEQFF. For the CDR3, the DNA is TGTGCCAGCTCCCTGAACCGAGTTACTGAGCAGTTCTTC.

V usage is TRBV11-2 and J usage is TRBJ2-2; 7 bases agree with TRBD2. V was clipped by 1 base and J by 6 bases; unmatched bases: 5. The germline gives CDR1 SGHAT, CDR2 FQNNGV. The CDR3 is 15 residues long. CDR3: CASSLVRGKAGELFF. The CDR3 DNA follows: TGTGCCAGCAGCTTAGTGCGGGGGAAGGCCGGGGAGCTGTTTTTT.

This clonotype appeared a few times. V usage is TRBV20-1 and J usage is TRBJ2-2; unclear D gene. V lost 0 bases and J lost 6, with 14 bases in between. The CDR3 runs to 15 residues. From germline, CDR1 is DFQATT and CDR2 SNEGSKA (reference sequence). The CDR3, as DNA: TGCAGTGCTAGAGATCCGTATCCGTATGCCGGGGAGCTGTTTTTT. Its translation: CSARDPYPYAGELFF.

V is TRBV6-5 and J is TRBJ1-2, with D unclear. Germline CDR1 is MNHEY and CDR2 is SVGAGI. Between the trimmed V and J ends, which lost 2 bases and 2 bases, there was a span of 3 bases. The CDR3 is 12 residues long. In nucleotides, the CDR3 is TGTGCCAGCAGTTACCGGAACTATGGCTACACCTTC. This codes for CASSYRNYGYTF.

The chain uses TRBV7-9 and TRBJ1-5, with 7 bases fitting TRBD1. CDR3 length: 15 residues. V shed 4 bases, J shed 9 bases, and the junction held 12 bases outside the gene matches. Germline V lookup: CDR1 SEHNR, CDR2 FQNEAQ (reference sequence). For the CDR3, the DNA is TGTGCCAGCAGCTCAGTCGACAGGGCCGCGATGCCCCAGCATTTT. It specifies CASSSVDRAAMPQHF.

The gene calls are TRBV10-3 and TRBJ1-1; 9 nucleotides line up with TRBD1. The ends lost 3 bases at V and 3 bases at J; junction bases unmatched: 5. The CDR3 covers 15 residues. Germline CDR1 and CDR2: ENHRY and SYGVKD. The CDR3 loop reads CAISDPGQGYTEAFF. The CDR3 nucleotides are TGTGCCATCAGTGACCCGGGACAGGGCTACACTGAAGCTTTCTTT.

This clonotype was detected a few times. This chain links TRBV6-2 or TRBV6-3 with TRBJ2-7, with 11 bases that match TRBD2. The junction had 4 bases not matched to a gene; V was cut back by 2 bases and J by 4 bases. Per germline, CDR1 MNHEY and CDR2 SVGEGT. This CDR3 region has 15 residues. The CDR3 protein is CASSYGLAGGYEQYF. The DNA for the CDR3 is TGTGCCAGCAGTTACGGGCTAGCGGGAGGATACGAGCAGTACTTC.

This clonotype was observed a few times. This sequence joins TRBV6-1 and TRBJ2-5, with 14 bases identical to TRBD2. Trimming took 7 bases from V and 4 from J; bases not matched to a gene: 5. This CDR3 comprises 15 residues. CDR1 and CDR2 from the germline V gene are MNHNS and SASEGT. Here the CDR3 DNA reads TGTGCCAGCACCAGACTAGCGGGAGGGGTAGAGACCCAGTACTTC. Its protein is CASTRLAGGVETQYF.

In its sample, this clonotype was seen a few times. The chain combines TRBV5-1 with TRBJ2-7; 8 positions agree with TRBD2. The germline V gene encodes CDR1 SGHRS and CDR2 YFSETQ. Trimming took 3 bases from V and 4 from J; bases not matched to a gene: 15. The CDR3 is made up of 17 amino acids. CDR3 sequence (DNA): TGCGCCAGCAGCTGGACCCTGGGAGCGGGAGATGGGTACGAGCAGTACGTC. Translated: CASSWTLGAGDGYEQYV.

In regard to this clonotype: As the CDR3 is not closed by the conserved phenylalanine or tryptophan, this likely results from a read error. The chain is built from TRBV5-1 and TRBJ2-3; 8 bases line up with TRBD2. The CDR3 has 14 amino acids. Germline-derived CDR1 and CDR2 are SGHRS and YFSETQ. With V trimmed by 4 bases and J by 4 bases, 5 bases remained unmatched. CDR3 sequence (DNA): TGCGCCAGCAGCGTACAGGGACTAGCAGATACGCAGTATTTG. This sequence encodes CASSVQGLADTQYL.

The V call is TRBV13, the J call TRBJ1-4, with TRBD1 as a possible D gene (5 bases). Between the trimmed V and J ends, which lost 5 bases and 2 bases, there was a span of 12 bases. Germline-derived CDR1 and CDR2 are PRHDT and FYEKMQ (reference sequence). The CDR3 extends over 15 amino acids. The CDR3: CASSPPGGTNEKLFF. CDR3 sequence (DNA): TGTGCCAGCAGCCCCCCCGGGGGGACTAATGAAAAACTGTTTTTT.

In its sample, this clonotype was seen a few times. The chain couples TRBV18 to TRBJ2-1; 7 bases agree with TRBD1. Unmatched junction bases numbered 1, after V lost 0 bases and J lost 2 bases. Germline CDR1 KGHSH, CDR2 LQKENI. The CDR3 runs to 15 residues. As DNA, the CDR3 is TGTGCCAGCTCACCACCCGGACAGGCCTACAATGAGCAGTTCTTC. As protein: CASSPPGQAYNEQFF.

V gene TRBV20-1 combines with J gene TRBJ2-3; 10 nucleotides match TRBD2. Germline V CDR1 and CDR2: DFQATT, SNEGSKA (reference sequence). V lost 6 bases to trimming and J lost 2 bases; unmatched junction nucleotides: 11. This CDR3 comprises 16 residues. The CDR3 loop is CSAPSGLAVYTDTQYF. As DNA, the CDR3 is TGCAGTGCCCCATCCGGACTAGCGGTATACACAGATACGCAGTATTTT.

This clonotype was counted between two and nine times. The rearrangement links TRBV5-1 to TRBJ2-7, with TRBD2 identical over 11 bases. The CDR3 covers 15 residues. CDR1 SGHRS and CDR2 YFSETQ come from the germline V gene. J lost 2 bases, V lost 2 bases, and 3 bases had no gene match. CDR3 DNA sequence: TGCGCCAGCAGCTTAACTAGCGGGGGTGCCTACGAGCAGTACGTC. Translated, it gives CASSLTSGGAYEQYV.

The V call is TRBV20-1, the J call TRBJ2-7; TRBD1 is a possible D gene (6 bases). Germline loops: CDR1 DFQATT, CDR2 SNEGSKA (reference sequence). CDR3 size: 15 residues. The ends were cut back, 2 bases at V and 2 bases at J, with 16 bases in the middle. The CDR3 bases are TGCAGTGCTAGAAGGGGGTTGGGACGGCCCTACGAGCAGTACTTC. This encodes CSARRGLGRPYEQYF.

This clonotype was seen ten or more times. The V call is TRBV29-1, the J call TRBJ2-1; perhaps TRBD1 as D (6 bases). V lost 3 bases and J 1 base, leaving 10 bases between the germline ends. CDR1 is SQVTM, CDR2 ANQGSEA, per germline. The CDR3 is made up of 14 amino acids. CDR3 in amino acids: CSVETRGSYNEQFF. CDR3 sequence (DNA): TGCAGCGTTGAGACCAGGGGTTCCTACAATGAGCAGTTCTTC.

The table lists this clonotype with a count of one. The V gene is TRBV20-1, the J gene TRBJ1-2, with D perhaps TRBD1 (5 bases). This CDR3 is 14 amino acids long. CDR1 is DFQATT and CDR2 is SNEGSKA in the germline V gene (reference sequence). Trimming pared 0 bases from V and 8 bases from J, leaving 16 bases between. The CDR3 region has the DNA TGCAGTGCTAGAGATAAGGGGACGGCTTTAGGCTACACCTTC. As protein: CSARDKGTALGYTF.

This chain connects TRBV12-3 or TRBV12-4 to TRBJ2-1; no definite D call. Trimming pared 3 bases from V and 8 bases from J, leaving 8 bases between. The CDR3 has 12 residues. CDR3 sequence (DNA): TGTGCCAGCAGTTTTAGGGTCGATGAGCAGTTCTTC. This encodes CASSFRVDEQFF.

This clonotype was counted only a few times. This chain links TRBV28 with TRBJ1-1; 7 nucleotides agree with TRBD1. The CDR3 spans 14 residues. The germline CDR1 and CDR2 sequences are MDHEN and SYDVKM. V was pared by 5 bases and J by 5 bases, with 8 bases of the junction left unmatched. The CDR3 coding sequence is TGTGCCAGCAGTAAAACAGGGGAATGGACTGAAGCTTTCTTT. It codes for CASSKTGEWTEAFF. Using reference TRBV28 and TRBJ1-1 for the parts outside the CDR3, the full variable domain is DVKVTQSSRYLVKRTGEKVFLECVQDMDHENMFWYRQDPGLGLRLIYFSYDVKMKEKGDIPEGYSVSREKKERFSLILESASTNQTSMYLCASSKTGEWTEAFFGQGTRLTVV.

This clonotype showed up just a few times. The chain links TRBV7-9 to TRBJ2-7; possible D gene TRBD1, 5 bases. The CDR3 extends over 12 amino acids. V was cut by 0 bases and J by 11 bases, with 11 bases left in between. Per the germline V gene, CDR1 is SEHNR and CDR2 is FQNEAQ (reference sequence). For the CDR3, the DNA is TGTGCCAGCAGCTTAGCGGCAGGGCGCAAGTACTTC. Translating it yields CASSLAAGRKYF.

The rearrangement links TRBV6-5 to TRBJ1-4, with D maybe TRBD1 (6 bases). This CDR3 spans 16 amino acids. CDR1 is MNHEY and CDR2 is SVGAGI in the germline V gene. Trimming shortened V by 2 bases and J by 0 bases, and 10 bases separated the two germline ends. CDR3 sequence: CASSYTGATTNEKLFF. CDR3 in DNA: TGTGCCAGCAGTTACACGGGGGCCACAACTAATGAAAAACTGTTTTTT.

CDR3 bases: TGCAGTGCCCGCTCCTTGGATGGTGGAAACACCATATATTTT. Residues: CSARSLDGGNTIYF. The rearrangement uses TRBV20-1 and TRBJ1-3; D uncertain. Per germline, CDR1 DFQATT and CDR2 SNEGSKA (reference sequence). This CDR3 contains 14 residues. Trimming removed 6 bases from V and 3 bases from J, with 15 bases in between.

This clonotype was observed a handful of times. This CDR3 is CASRTDRVYSNQPQHF. For the CDR3, the DNA is TGTGCCAGCAGAACGGACAGGGTCTATAGCAATCAGCCCCAGCATTTT. The rearrangement joins TRBV6-2 or TRBV6-3 to TRBJ1-5; 8 nucleotides agree with TRBD1. V shed 6 bases, J shed 0 bases, and the junction held 7 bases outside the gene matches. The germline V gene encodes CDR1 MNHEY and CDR2 SVGEGT. This CDR3 has 16 residues.

This sequence joins TRBV5-1 and TRBJ1-1; 7 bases fit TRBD1. The CDR3 consists of 14 residues. Germline values: CDR1 SGHRS, CDR2 YFSETQ. Unmatched junction bases numbered 11, after V lost 7 bases and J lost 5 bases. The CDR3 spells CASAIYRGGTEAFF. In DNA form, the CDR3 reads TGCGCCAGCGCAATTTACAGGGGTGGAACTGAAGCTTTCTTT.

The chain joins TRBV6-2 or TRBV6-3 to TRBJ1-1; 7 bases map to TRBD1. The CDR3 length is 18 residues. J was trimmed by 1 base and V by 2 bases; bases with no gene match: 13. CDR1 is MNHEY and CDR2 is SVGEGT in the germline V gene. The CDR3 DNA sequence: TGTGCCAGCAGTTACCCAACGGGACAGCCCCACTGGAACACTGAAGCTTTCTTT. Translating gives CASSYPTGQPHWNTEAFF.

The chain employs TRBV9 and TRBJ2-5, with D uncertain. This CDR3 is 12 amino acids long. Germline V gene data show CDR1 as SGDLS and CDR2 as YYNGEE. The V end lost 0 bases, the J end lost 7 bases, and 7 bases lay between the germline ends. DNA of the CDR3: TGTGCCAGCAGCGTAGAGTCAGGGACCCAGTACTTC. Residues: CASSVESGTQYF.